The T cell receptor (beta chain) described here comes from a study of T cell responses to AZD1222 COVID-19 vaccine. Between the trimmed V and J ends, which lost 3 bases and 5 bases, there was a span of 7 bases. CDR3 size: 13 residues. Assay: immunoSEQ multiplex PCR; the TCRdb copy retains only in-frame clones and omits some. This sample has almost 95,000 clones; approximately 81% occur once, and the top ten carry about 4.5%. Comments on this clone: Its target is not known. Other DNA sequences in the sample encode the same CDR3.

Recipients boosted at about 4 weeks or about 12 weeks are pooled. Whole-study findings and limits: Seropositive AZD1222 recipients at baseline numbered only five or six. Sampled repertoires all dated from after the peak T cell response.

The material was peripheral blood, obtained 28 days after the second AZD1222 dose. The sequence was collected from an adult who received the AZD1222 COVID-19 vaccine. The chain links TRBV12-3 or TRBV12-4 to TRBJ2-2; D is ambiguous. The CDR3 nucleotides are TGTGCCAGCAGTTTTCTTGGGACCGGGGAGCTGTTTTTT. Amino acids: CASSFLGTGELFF.